Each of the 32 T cell receptor beta chains below was sequenced from the same sample in a study of neurological immune-mediated disorders. Time point meaning: longitudinal time-point 2. TCRdb redid the calling of the 5' RACE reads with MiXCR, one entry per CDR3 protein. The sample has roughly 60,000 distinct CDR3 sequences, around a tenth seen once. Source material: PBMCs. The receptors come from a man aged 30-40 years in good health.

This clonotype was seen only a few times. The chain recombines TRBV7-6 with TRBJ2-5, with 8 bases that match TRBD2. V lost 4 bases, J lost 1 base, and 8 bases stayed unmatched. The CDR3 spans 16 residues. Germline lookup yields CDR1 SGHVS and CDR2 FNYEAQ. The CDR3 region is CASSSLGAGAQETQYF. The CDR3 coding sequence is TGTGCCAGCAGCTCTTTAGGAGCGGGGGCCCAAGAGACCCAGTACTTC.

This clonotype has ten or more counts. The chain joins TRBV20-1 to TRBJ2-7; 8 bases are a match to TRBD2. The CDR3 loop spans 15 amino acids. In germline, CDR1 is DFQATT, CDR2 SNEGSKA (reference sequence). V lost 1 base and J lost 3; bases outside the gene matches: 8. CDR3 DNA sequence: TGCAGTGCTAGAGGGGGGAGCGGGAGAATCTACGAGCAGTACTTC. Its protein is CSARGGSGRIYEQYF.

This clonotype was seen repeatedly, ten times or more. The chain carries TRBV28 and TRBJ1-5, with 8 bases matching TRBD1. Per germline, CDR1 MDHEN and CDR2 SYDVKM. This CDR3 is 14 amino acids long. V lost 6 bases and J lost 5; bases outside the gene matches: 6. The CDR3 here is CASSPDRGHQPQHF. The CDR3 DNA is TGTGCCAGCAGCCCCGACAGGGGTCATCAGCCCCAGCATTTT.

For this clonotype: A much larger clone is a single base away; this may be a read error. The chain is built from TRBV20-1 and TRBJ2-3, with D perhaps matching TRBD2 (5 bases). CDR1 is DFQATT, CDR2 SNEGSKA, per germline (reference sequence). The CDR3 extends over 16 amino acids. CDR3 in DNA: TGCAGTTCTAGTAGTGGATCCCCTGACTACACAGATACGCAGTATTTT. Translation gives CSSSSGSPDYTDTQYF.

The table lists this clonotype with many counts. This sequence joins TRBV7-9 and TRBJ2-1; D gene unclear. Trimming removed 2 bases at V and 8 bases at J, with 10 bases between. CDR3 length equals 13 residues. Germline V gene data show CDR1 as SEHNR and CDR2 as FQNEAQ (reference sequence). DNA for the CDR3: TGTGCCAGCAGCTTATTTGCAGGAGATGAGCAGTTCTTC. Translating gives CASSLFAGDEQFF.

This clonotype has ten or more counts. The chain uses TRBV7-3 and TRBJ2-6; 7 nucleotides agree with TRBD1. The CDR3 length is 17 residues. Trimming at V came to 8 bases and at J to 3 bases, leaving 13 bases not matched to a gene. Germline loops: CDR1 SGHTA, CDR2 FQGTGA. CDR3 region: CASAPTGNVFGANVLTF. The DNA for the CDR3 is TGTGCCAGCGCCCCGACAGGGAACGTCTTTGGGGCCAACGTCCTGACTTTC. The complete variable domain, with remaining parts taken from reference TRBV7-3 and TRBJ2-6, reads GAGVSQTPSNKVTEKGKYVELRCDPISGHTALYWYRQSLGQGPEFLIYFQGTGAADDSGLPNDRFFAVRPEGSVSTLKIQRTERGDSAVYLCASAPTGNVFGANVLTFGAGSRLTVL.

This clonotype was seen repeatedly, ten times or more. This rearrangement joins TRBV5-1 to TRBJ2-7; TRBD2 is a possible D gene (6 bases). The CDR3 is 14 amino acids. V gave up 5 bases and J gave up 3 bases, with 15 bases separating them. Germline CDR1 SGHRS, CDR2 YFSETQ. The CDR3 reads CASSGGDADYEQYF. The CDR3 nucleotides read TGCGCCAGCAGTGGCGGGGATGCTGACTACGAGCAGTACTTC. The full variable domain, in which reference TRBV5-1 and TRBJ2-7 provide the parts outside the CDR3, is KAGVTQTPRYLIKTRGQQVTLSCSPISGHRSVSWYQQTPGQGLQFLFEYFSETQRNKGNFPGRFSGRQFSNSRSEMNVSTLELGDSALYLCASSGGDADYEQYFGPGTRLTVT.

This clonotype was picked up many times. The chain has TRBV5-1 and TRBJ1-5, with D uncertain. Germline V gene data show CDR1 as SGHRS and CDR2 as YFSETQ. V gave up 0 bases and J gave up 4 bases, with 8 bases separating them. The CDR3 runs 14 residues. CDR3 residues: CASSLVGGNQPQHF. The CDR3 nucleotides read TGCGCCAGCAGCTTGGTTGGTGGGAATCAGCCCCAGCATTTT.

This clonotype was counted at least ten times. The V and J genes are TRBV5-1 and TRBJ1-1; D perhaps matches TRBD1 (5 bases). Trimming took 0 bases from V and 10 from J, leaving 22 bases between them. CDR3 length: 16 residues. Looked up from germline, CDR1 is SGHRS and CDR2 is YFSETQ. The DNA for the CDR3 is TGCGCCAGCAGCTTGGCGCCCGGGGCTTTACTTACCCCAGCTTTCTTT. Its translation: CASSLAPGALLTPAFF.

In this sample, this clonotype turned up many times. This chain joins TRBV5-1 and TRBJ1-4; D remains unclear. From germline, CDR1 is SGHRS and CDR2 YFSETQ. V gave up 0 bases and J gave up 4 bases, with 7 bases separating them. This CDR3 is built from 14 residues. DNA of the CDR3: TGCGCCAGCAGCTTGGAACAGAGTAATGAAAAACTGTTTTTT. Its protein is CASSLEQSNEKLFF.

This clonotype has a count of ten or more. The gene calls are TRBV7-2 and TRBJ2-7, with TRBD2 matching over 12 bases. The CDR3 contains 13 residues. V lost 8 bases to trimming and J lost 6 bases; unmatched junction nucleotides: 5. Germline CDR1 reads SGHTA; CDR2 reads FQGNSA. The CDR3 DNA is TGTGCCAGCGGGGTACTAGCGGGAGGCGAGCAGTACTTC. Protein sequence: CASGVLAGGEQYF.

This clonotype is medium-sized (0.01 to 0.1%). The V gene is TRBV5-1, the J gene TRBJ2-5; 9 bases fit TRBD1. Germline V gives CDR1 SGHRS, CDR2 YFSETQ. Trimming cost V 0 bases and J 4 bases; bases outside gene matches: 13. CDR3 size: 18 residues. CDR3 sequence: CASSLEGQGVLWGETQYF. Here the CDR3 DNA reads TGCGCCAGCAGCTTGGAGGGACAGGGAGTACTTTGGGGAGAGACCCAGTACTTC.

In its sample, this clonotype was seen many times. V and J are TRBV20-1 and TRBJ2-7, with TRBD2 matching 10 bases. The CDR3 consists of 14 residues. Losses at the gene ends were 6 bases for V and 4 bases for J; bases not matched to a gene: 9. The germline gives CDR1 DFQATT, CDR2 SNEGSKA (reference sequence). The CDR3 sequence: CSAGKREGGYEQYF. CDR3 nucleotide sequence: TGCAGTGCCGGAAAGCGGGAGGGGGGGTACGAGCAGTACTTC.

This clonotype was seen many times. The rearrangement joins TRBV21-1 to TRBJ2-6; TRBD1, the D gene given by the table, was not confirmed from the DNA. TRBV21-1 is a documented pseudogene. This CDR3 contains 21 residues. CDR3 residues: CASSLRPGLGYFLSGANVLTF. The DNA of the CDR3 is TGTGCCAGCAGCCTGCGCCCCGGGCTGGGGTACTTCCTCTCTGGGGCCAACGTCCTGACTTTC.

The V call is TRBV4-2, the J call TRBJ2-3, with TRBD1 as a possible D gene (6 bases). The germline V gene has CDR1 LGHNA and CDR2 YNFKEQ. V was trimmed by 0 bases and J by 6 bases, leaving 16 bases between them. The CDR3 totals 16 residues. DNA for the CDR3: TGTGCCAGCAGCCAAGAGATCGACAGGTACACTGATACGCAGTATTTT. Translation: CASSQEIDRYTDTQYF.

A word on this clonotype: One junction end does not reproduce the germline sequence, and a read error may be involved. The V call is TRBV27, the J call TRBJ2-6, with D possibly TRBD1 on 6 matching bases. This CDR3 is 16 amino acids long. CDR1 is MNHEY and CDR2 is SMNVEV in the germline V gene (reference sequence). The CDR3 protein is CSSGSQGFSGANVLTF. As DNA, the CDR3 is TGTTCCAGCGGTTCGCAGGGGTTCTCTGGGGCCAACGTCCTGACTTTC. The entire variable domain, with the rest obtained from reference TRBV27 and TRBJ2-6, is as follows: EAQVTQNPRYLITVTGKKLTVTCSQNMNHEYMSWYRQDPGLGLRQIYYSMNVEVTDKGDVPEGYKVSRKEKRNFPLILESPSPNQTSLYFCSSGSQGFSGANVLTFGAGSRLTVL.

This clonotype was counted at least ten times. This rearrangement joins TRBV7-8 to TRBJ2-7; D gene ambiguous. In germline, CDR1 is SGHVS, CDR2 FQNEAQ. CDR3 length: 13 residues. V lost 1 base, J lost 1 base, and 5 bases lay in between. In nucleotides, the CDR3 is TGTGCCAGCAGCTTAGATTTGTCCTACGAGCAGTACTTC. Translation: CASSLDLSYEQYF.

This clonotype was seen ten or more times. This chain connects TRBV5-1 to TRBJ2-1; D unclear. The V end was cut by 1 base, the J end by 5 bases, with 4 bases between. Germline assignment: CDR1 SGHRS and CDR2 YFSETQ. This CDR3 has 12 amino acids. The CDR3 DNA is TGCGCCAGCAGCTTGACCGACAATGAGCAGTTCTTC. Translating gives CASSLTDNEQFF.

This clonotype appeared many times. The V and J genes are TRBV27 and TRBJ1-5, with D tentatively TRBD1 (5 bases). With 2 bases removed from V and 4 bases from J, the gap between germline ends came to 12 bases. Germline lookup yields CDR1 MNHEY and CDR2 SMNVEV (reference sequence). The CDR3 totals 15 residues. The DNA for the CDR3 is TGTGCCAGCAGTTTAAAGACGACAGTAAATCAGCCCCAGCATTTT. Translating it yields CASSLKTTVNQPQHF.

The table lists this clonotype with many counts. The CDR3 loop reads CASSLRDDTQYF. The CDR3 bases are TGTGCCAGCAGCTTAAGGGATGATACGCAGTATTTT. The chain links TRBV7-3 to TRBJ2-3; the D is unclear. From germline, CDR1 is SGHTA and CDR2 FQGTGA. The V end was cut by 1 base, the J end by 6 bases, with 5 bases between. The CDR3 is 12 amino acids.

In this sample, this clonotype turned up many times. The chain couples TRBV5-1 to TRBJ2-1; tentatively, D is TRBD2 (5 bases). Germline V CDR1 and CDR2: SGHRS, YFSETQ. This CDR3 spans 11 amino acids. The V end was cut by 4 bases, the J end by 8 bases, with 7 bases between. The CDR3 reads CASSRGYEQFF. The CDR3 DNA reads as TGCGCCAGCAGCCGAGGGTATGAGCAGTTCTTC.

This clonotype occurred many times. The chain joins TRBV11-2 to TRBJ2-3, with D perhaps matching TRBD2 (5 bases). CDR3 length: 15 residues. V dropped 5 bases and J dropped 6 bases, with 18 bases sitting between them. Germline CDR1 SGHAT, CDR2 FQNNGV. CDR3 amino acids: CASSVLDASGDTQYF. The CDR3, as DNA: TGTGCCAGCAGCGTCCTTGACGCTTCGGGGGATACGCAGTATTTT.

This clonotype was found many times. V and J are TRBV7-8 and TRBJ2-2; D may match TRBD1 or TRBD2 (5 bases each). Trimming took 3 bases from V and 0 from J, leaving 14 bases between them. This CDR3 has 17 residues. Per germline, CDR1 SGHVS and CDR2 FQNEAQ. The CDR3 DNA is TGTGCCAGCAGCTTCGAGGGGTTGATCGCGAACACCGGGGAGCTGTTTTTT. Its protein product is CASSFEGLIANTGELFF.

This clonotype occurred many times. The gene calls are TRBV7-2 and TRBJ2-5; possibly TRBD1 for D (5 bases). In germline, CDR1 is SGHTA, CDR2 FQGNSA. The CDR3 has 13 amino acids. Between the trimmed V and J ends, which lost 3 bases and 1 base, there was a span of 6 bases. CDR3 DNA sequence: TGTGCCAGCAGCTTGACAGTCCAAGAGACCCAGTACTTC. Its translation: CASSLTVQETQYF.

The V call is TRBV12-3 or TRBV12-4, the J call TRBJ2-2; weak D call: TRBD1 (6 bases). Trimming pared 5 bases from V and 4 bases from J, leaving 8 bases between. The CDR3 contains 13 residues. For the CDR3, the DNA is TGTGCCAGCAGTCGAGGGGGCACCGGGGAGCTGTTTTTT. Protein sequence: CASSRGGTGELFF.

As for this clonotype: A much larger clone is a single base away; this may be a read error. J is TRBJ2-1 and V is TRBV7-6; the D is unclear. Looked up from germline, CDR1 is SGHVS and CDR2 is FNYEAQ. V was pared by 1 base and J by 11 bases, with 24 bases between. This CDR3 contains 17 residues. The DNA of the CDR3 is TGTGCCAGCAGCTTAGTGCCTGGTCAGGCCAGCCCCTCTAAGCAGTTCTTC. It specifies CASSLVPGQASPSKQFF.

This clonotype showed up many times. The V gene is TRBV15, the J gene TRBJ2-1; TRBD1 might be the D (6 bases). Looked up from germline, CDR1 is LNHNV and CDR2 is YYDKDF (reference sequence). The CDR3 is made up of 12 amino acids. Trimming removed 5 bases at V and 7 bases at J, with 9 bases between. The CDR3, as DNA: TGTGCCACCAGCCGTAGGGGGAATGAGCAGTTCTTC. Its translation is CATSRRGNEQFF. The full variable domain, in which reference TRBV15 and TRBJ2-1 provide the parts outside the CDR3, is DAMVIQNPRYQVTQFGKPVTLSCSQTLNHNVMYWYQQKSSQAPKLLFHYYDKDFNNEADTPDNFQSRRPNTSFCFLDIRSPGLGDTAMYLCATSRRGNEQFFGPGTRLTVL.

This clonotype occurred many times. The chain joins TRBV5-1 to TRBJ2-2; TRBD2 is a possible D gene (5 bases). V dropped 0 bases and J dropped 0 bases, with 9 bases sitting between them. This CDR3 is built from 16 residues. The germline CDR1 and CDR2 sequences are SGHRS and YFSETQ. The CDR3, as DNA: TGCGCCAGCAGCTTGGCCCCTAGCCCGAACACCGGGGAGCTGTTTTTT. Translating gives CASSLAPSPNTGELFF.

This chain uses TRBV12-3 or TRBV12-4 with TRBJ2-7; 9 bases are a match to TRBD1. Trimming took 5 bases from V and 3 from J; bases not matched to a gene: 14. There are 17 residues in the CDR3. The CDR3 DNA is TGTGCCAGCAGTCCTAGGGGGACAGGGTTACAGAACTACGAGCAGTACTTC. Protein sequence: CASSPRGTGLQNYEQYF.

In its sample, this clonotype was seen many times. In nucleotides, the CDR3 is TGTGCCAGCAGTTTCCATCAGGGGATAGGCGGGGAGCTGTTTTTT. Protein: CASSFHQGIGGELFF. The V gene is TRBV27, the J gene TRBJ2-2; a possible D gene is TRBD1 (6 bases). CDR1 and CDR2 from the germline V gene are MNHEY and SMNVEV (reference sequence). The CDR3 length is 15 residues. V lost 3 bases and J lost 7, with 15 bases in between.

This clonotype was counted between two and nine times. The chain's CDR3 is CASSERWQVAYNEQFF. In DNA form, the CDR3 reads TGTGCCAGCAGTGAAAGGTGGCAGGTGGCCTACAATGAGCAGTTCTTC. The chain combines TRBV6-1 with TRBJ2-1; D ambiguous. From germline, CDR1 is MNHNS and CDR2 SASEGT. Trimming took off 2 bases at V and 2 bases at J, with 13 bases between the two ends. This CDR3 comprises 16 residues.

This clonotype appeared many times. The chain employs TRBV2 and TRBJ1-5, with a possible D match to TRBD1 (6 bases). V shed 4 bases and J shed 7 bases, with 20 bases lying between them. This CDR3 is built from 16 residues. The germline gives CDR1 SNHLY, CDR2 FYNNEI. For the CDR3, the DNA is TGTGCCAGCAGTGCTCTAGGGGGGGCCTCAAAGCAGCCCCAGCATTTT. Protein product: CASSALGGASKQPQHF.